The 17 T cell receptor beta chains given below trace back to one sample, sequenced in a study of T cells in Graves' hyperthyroidism and ophthalmopathy. Amplified TCR beta CDR3 regions derived from RNA transcripts. Initially, a first-round RT-PCR of the TCR CDR3 employed the HTBI primer set. TCRdb processed the multiplex PCR reads anew with MiXCR; each CDR3 protein has one entry. Of 400,000 or so distinct CDR3 sequences listed, about 14% are singletons. Specimen: blood. The receptor set was obtained from a woman aged 25-40 years with Graves' ophthalmopathy.

Many counts were recorded for this clonotype. The chain recombines TRBV18 with TRBJ1-1; D ambiguous. The CDR3 sequence is 16 residues long. Between the trimmed V and J ends, which lost 0 bases and 5 bases, there was a span of 16 bases. Germline CDR1 KGHSH, CDR2 LQKENI. Written as DNA, the CDR3 is TGTGCCAGCTCACCACCCCCAATCAGGCAGGTGACTGAAGCTTTCTTT. Translating gives CASSPPPIRQVTEAFF.

This clonotype showed up just a few times. The chain combines TRBV5-6 with TRBJ2-7; a possible D gene is TRBD2 (6 bases). Germline V gene data show CDR1 as SGHDT and CDR2 as YYEEEE. Trimming left V 5 bases short and J 3 bases short, with 18 bases between. This CDR3 is 15 amino acids long. The CDR3 here is CASSSIGEAYYEQYF. CDR3 in DNA: TGTGCCAGCAGTTCAATTGGGGAGGCCTACTACGAGCAGTACTTC.

The sample holds many counts of this clonotype. This sequence joins TRBV7-9 and TRBJ1-2, with 8 bases matching TRBD1. Germline CDR1 reads SEHNR; CDR2 reads FQNEAQ (reference sequence). J gave up 7 bases and V 5 bases, and 12 bases lay outside the gene matches. The length of the CDR3 is 15 residues. The CDR3 here is CASSHPGQDLVGYTF. The CDR3 DNA sequence: TGTGCCAGCAGCCATCCGGGACAGGATCTCGTTGGCTACACCTTC. The full variable domain, in which reference TRBV7-9 and TRBJ1-2 provide the parts outside the CDR3, is DTGVSQNPRHKITKRGQNVTFRCDPISEHNRLYWYRQTLGQGPEFLTYFQNEAQLEKSRLLSDRFSAERPKGSFSTLEIQRTEQGDSAMYLCASSHPGQDLVGYTFGSGTRLTVV.

This clonotype was observed many times. The chain couples TRBV29-1 to TRBJ2-1; 9 nucleotides align to TRBD2. The CDR3 extends over 14 amino acids. The J segment lost 0 bases and the V segment lost 5 bases, leaving 2 bases of the junction unmatched. CDR1 is SQVTM and CDR2 is ANQGSEA in the germline V gene. In DNA, the CDR3 is TGCAGCGTTCTAGCGGGGTTCTCCTACAATGAGCAGTTCTTC. Protein: CSVLAGFSYNEQFF.

The chain has TRBV2 and TRBJ2-3; the match to TRBD2 covers 8 bases. This CDR3 is built from 14 residues. The V and J ends lost 7 bases and 4 bases, in that order; junction bases with no gene match: 7. Germline-derived CDR1 and CDR2 are SNHLY and FYNNEI. The CDR3 DNA follows: TGTGCCAGCAAAGGACTAGCTCCCCCAGATACGCAGTATTTT. It specifies CASKGLAPPDTQYF.

The CDR3 DNA reads as TGTGCCAGCTCACCACCGGGCCAGGCAGAGACCCAGTACTTC. It yields the protein CASSPPGQAETQYF. The rearrangement joins TRBV18 to TRBJ2-5; D remains ambiguous. The CDR3 spans 14 residues. The germline V gene has CDR1 KGHSH and CDR2 LQKENI. The ends were cut back, 0 bases at V and 4 bases at J, with 9 bases in the middle.

The rearrangement joins TRBV3-1 to TRBJ2-5; 10 bases match TRBD2. V was pared by 1 base and J by 4 bases, with 3 bases of the junction left unmatched. The CDR3 loop spans 15 amino acids. Germline CDR1 LGHDT, CDR2 YNNKEL (reference sequence). Here the CDR3 DNA reads TGTGCCAGCAGCCAAGCAGCGGGGGGGCCAGAGACCCAGTACTTC. This sequence encodes CASSQAAGGPETQYF.

Turning to this clonotype: This clone may be a read error of a much larger clone one base away. The chain links TRBV10-1 to TRBJ2-5; D may be TRBD2 (5 bases). The CDR3 is 13 residues long. Per germline, CDR1 WNHNN and CDR2 SYGVQD (reference sequence). As DNA, the CDR3 is TGCGCCAGCAGTGGTGGACTCCAAGAGAGCCAGTACTTC. Amino acids: CASSGGLQESQYF.

This clonotype was counted many times. The chain couples TRBV28 to TRBJ1-3, with no clear D. The germline CDR1 and CDR2 sequences are MDHEN and SYDVKM. Deletions cut 8 bases from V and 8 bases from J, with 19 bases between. The CDR3 is 14 residues long. CDR3 nucleotides: TGTGCCAGCGGCGCGAGACAAGGAAGGGACACCATATATTTT. Translating it yields CASGARQGRDTIYF.

This clonotype was seen at least ten times. The genes are TRBV11-2 and TRBJ2-7, with a tentative D call TRBD2 (6 bases). The germline V gene has CDR1 SGHAT and CDR2 FQNNGV. This CDR3 comprises 16 residues. The germline V and J ends were trimmed by 0 bases and 3 bases, with 15 bases remaining between them. The CDR3 reads CASSLEIAPGSYEQYF. In nucleotides, the CDR3 is TGTGCCAGCAGCTTAGAGATCGCCCCCGGGAGCTACGAGCAGTACTTC.

This clonotype has ten or more counts. The chain uses TRBV30 and TRBJ2-2; possible D gene TRBD2, 5 bases. Germline V CDR1 and CDR2: GTSNPN, SVGIG (reference sequence). This CDR3 spans 12 amino acids. With 2 bases removed from V and 7 bases from J, the gap between germline ends came to 8 bases. The chain's CDR3 is CAWSKGGGELFF. CDR3 nucleotides: TGTGCCTGGAGTAAAGGAGGCGGGGAGCTGTTTTTT.

V and J are TRBV20-1 and TRBJ2-2; TRBD2 might be the D (7 bases). V dropped 0 bases and J dropped 3 bases, with 14 bases sitting between them. CDR3 length equals 16 residues. Germline V gene data show CDR1 as DFQATT and CDR2 as SNEGSKA (reference sequence). This CDR3 reads CSARDGSGGDTGELFF. CDR3 in DNA: TGCAGTGCTAGAGATGGGTCGGGGGGCGACACCGGGGAGCTGTTTTTT.

The chain has TRBV2 and TRBJ1-1; D ambiguous. The CDR3 is made up of 14 amino acids. V lost 1 base and J 8 bases, leaving 14 bases between the germline ends. Per the germline V gene, CDR1 is SNHLY and CDR2 is FYNNEI. Here the CDR3 reads CASSEGLRGTEAFF. In nucleotides, the CDR3 is TGTGCCAGCAGTGAAGGGTTACGGGGAACAGAAGCTTTCTTT.

This clonotype was recorded a few times. J is TRBJ2-5 and V is TRBV9; 11 bases are a match to TRBD2. Per germline, CDR1 SGDLS and CDR2 YYNGEE. This CDR3 has 16 residues. The junction had 7 bases not matched to a gene; V was cut back by 2 bases and J by 4 bases. CDR3 nucleotide sequence: TGTGCCAGCAGCGTCACGTCTAGCGGGGGGCGAGAGACCCAGTACTTC. This encodes CASSVTSSGGRETQYF.

This clonotype was recorded many times. V gene TRBV2 combines with J gene TRBJ2-5, with 8 positions matching TRBD2. From germline, CDR1 is SNHLY and CDR2 FYNNEI. Trimming cost V 4 bases and J 1 base; bases outside gene matches: 8. CDR3 length: 16 residues. The CDR3 is CASSGPGLVAQETQYF. The CDR3 nucleotides are TGTGCCAGCAGTGGACCGGGACTAGTAGCCCAAGAGACCCAGTACTTC.

Here the CDR3 reads CASSLLSSHNEQFF. Here the CDR3 DNA reads TGTGCCAGCAGTTTATTATCCTCGCACAATGAGCAGTTCTTC. J is TRBJ2-1 and V is TRBV27; D unresolved. Germline V gene sequence: CDR1 MNHEY, CDR2 SMNVEV (reference sequence). Trimming took off 1 base at V and 5 bases at J, with 9 bases between the two ends. The CDR3 has 14 amino acids.

This clonotype was observed many times. DNA for the CDR3: TGTGCCAGCAACGCCAATGAGCAGTTCTTC. Translation gives CASNANEQFF. This chain uses TRBV2 with TRBJ2-1; D is unclear. V was shortened by 7 bases and J by 6 bases, with 4 bases between the two germline ends. Looked up from germline, CDR1 is SNHLY and CDR2 is FYNNEI. The CDR3 sequence is 10 residues long.